One sample yielded the 20 T cell receptor beta chains listed below, sequenced in a study of blood T cell repertoires in COVID-19. TCRdb's copy holds only in-frame clones and misses some; the assay was immunoSEQ multiplex PCR. The sample holds approximately 220,000 clones, 70% to 90% seen once. The sample comprised peripheral blood. The source is a man between 60 and 70 years old with acute or convalescent COVID-19.

V and J are TRBV7-2 and TRBJ2-1, with 7 bases fitting TRBD1. Trimming took 0 bases from V and 4 from J; bases not matched to a gene: 9. The V gene's germline CDR1 is SGHTA and CDR2 FQGNSA. This CDR3 is 17 amino acids long. CDR3 DNA: TGTGCCAGCAGCTTAGCCCGGACAGGTCGGCCTTACAATGAGCAGTTCTTC. This codes for CASSLARTGRPYNEQFF.

The chain recombines TRBV9 with TRBJ2-7; 7 bases map to TRBD2. Trimming took 4 bases from V and 7 from J; bases not matched to a gene: 11. The CDR3 runs to 14 residues. CDR1 and CDR2 (germline): SGDLS, YYNGEE. In DNA form, the CDR3 reads TGTGCCAGCAGCCCAACCACTAGCGCGGGGGAGCAGTACTTC. Amino acids: CASSPTTSAGEQYF.

The rearrangement uses TRBV9 and TRBJ1-2, with 11 bases identical to TRBD1. The V and J ends lost 0 bases and 7 bases, in that order; junction bases with no gene match: 5. CDR1 and CDR2 from the germline V gene are SGDLS and YYNGEE. The CDR3 runs to 15 residues. CDR3 sequence reads: CASSVADRGRGGYTF. The CDR3 region has the DNA TGTGCCAGCAGCGTAGCGGACAGGGGGCGCGGTGGCTACACCTTC.

This rearrangement joins TRBV19 to TRBJ1-3, with 8 bases matching TRBD1. CDR1 LNHDA and CDR2 SQIVND come from the germline V gene (reference sequence). This CDR3 contains 18 residues. Trimming at V came to 5 bases and at J to 5 bases, leaving 17 bases not matched to a gene. The CDR3: CASSEPTATGEGRNTIYF. CDR3 DNA: TGTGCCAGTAGTGAGCCCACCGCGACAGGGGAAGGTAGAAACACCATATATTTT. The full variable domain, rest sourced from reference TRBV19 and TRBJ1-3, is DGGITQSPKYLFRKEGQNVTLSCEQNLNHDAMYWYRQDPGQGLRLIYYSQIVNDFQKGDIAEGYSVSREKKESFPLTVTSAQKNPTAFYLCASSEPTATGEGRNTIYFGEGSWLTVV.

The chain uses TRBV11-2 and TRBJ2-7; 10 nucleotides match TRBD2. The germline gives CDR1 SGHAT, CDR2 FQNNGV. The CDR3 loop spans 15 amino acids. V was pared by 4 bases and J by 2 bases, with 5 bases of the junction left unmatched. CDR3 DNA sequence: TGTGCCAGCAGCTCGGGACTAGCGCCCCCCTACGAGCAGTACTTC. This codes for CASSSGLAPPYEQYF.

J is TRBJ1-1 and V is TRBV11-2; a possible D gene is TRBD1 (5 bases). The ends were cut back, 5 bases at V and 2 bases at J, with 15 bases in the middle. This CDR3 region has 15 residues. Per the germline V gene, CDR1 is SGHAT and CDR2 is FQNNGV. The CDR3 sequence: CASSVGAGPNTEAFF. The CDR3, as DNA: TGTGCCAGCAGCGTAGGTGCGGGGCCTAACACTGAAGCTTTCTTT.

This chain connects TRBV5-4 to TRBJ2-1, with D perhaps TRBD2 (5 bases). Germline CDR1 and CDR2: SGHNT and YYREEE (reference sequence). This CDR3 is built from 15 residues. Deletions cut 3 bases from V and 0 bases from J, with 10 bases between. CDR3 in amino acids: CASSSGSSSYNEQFF. The CDR3 DNA follows: TGTGCCAGCAGCTCGGGGTCGAGCTCCTACAATGAGCAGTTCTTC.

The chain couples TRBV28 to TRBJ2-1; tentatively, D is TRBD2 (5 bases). The CDR3 totals 14 residues. V lost 5 bases and J lost 4, with 12 bases in between. Germline lookup yields CDR1 MDHEN and CDR2 SYDVKM. This CDR3 is CASSPGLLYNEQFF. DNA of the CDR3: TGTGCCAGCAGTCCCGGACTCTTATACAATGAGCAGTTCTTC.

The J gene is TRBJ2-1, the V gene TRBV28; 9 bases line up with TRBD2. Germline assignment: CDR1 MDHEN and CDR2 SYDVKM. The CDR3 loop spans 15 amino acids. V lost 7 bases, J lost 2 bases, and 6 bases stayed unmatched. The CDR3 sequence: CASKVGGGAYNEQFF. Here the CDR3 DNA reads TGTGCCAGCAAGGTCGGCGGGGGGGCCTACAATGAGCAGTTCTTC.

This clone has a single count. The chain carries TRBV9 and TRBJ1-4, with 7 bases identical to TRBD1. V dropped 3 bases and J dropped 3; count of bases not matched to a gene: 8. CDR3 length: 16 residues. Germline V lookup: CDR1 SGDLS, CDR2 YYNGEE. This CDR3 reads CASSAYDRVANEKLFF. Written as DNA, the CDR3 is TGTGCCAGCAGCGCGTACGACAGGGTTGCTAATGAAAAACTGTTTTTT.

The V gene is TRBV7-2, the J gene TRBJ2-1; 7 positions match TRBD1. CDR3 length equals 17 residues. CDR1 is SGHTA and CDR2 is FQGNSA in the germline V gene. V lost 3 bases to trimming and J lost 4 bases; unmatched junction nucleotides: 12. CDR3 DNA sequence: TGTGCCAGCAGCTTCGGTGAGGGGGCTAACTTATACAATGAGCAGTTCTTC. Translating it yields CASSFGEGANLYNEQFF.

Written as DNA, the CDR3 is TGCAGCGTTGAAGATCCCGATGAGCAGTTCTTC. This gives the protein CSVEDPDEQFF. V gene TRBV29-1 combines with J gene TRBJ2-1; D gene ambiguous. The CDR3 runs to 11 residues. Deletions cut 0 bases from V and 8 bases from J, with 5 bases between. In germline, CDR1 is SQVTM, CDR2 ANQGSEA.

The gene calls are TRBV14 and TRBJ1-1, with no clear D. With 1 base removed from V and 0 bases from J, the gap between germline ends came to 9 bases. The germline gives CDR1 SGHDN, CDR2 FVKESK. The CDR3 is 15 residues long. CDR3 nucleotides: TGTGCCAGCAGCCAAGCTAGCGGCATGAACACTGAAGCTTTCTTT. Translating it yields CASSQASGMNTEAFF.

The chain links TRBV29-1 to TRBJ1-4, with D maybe TRBD1 (5 bases). Trimming shortened V by 3 bases and J by 6 bases, and 14 bases separated the two germline ends. Germline V gene lookup returns CDR1 SQVTM and CDR2 ANQGSEA. The CDR3 runs to 14 residues. In DNA, the CDR3 is TGCAGCGTTGAGTTACTGGGACTCGATGAAAAACTGTTTTTT. Amino acid sequence: CSVELLGLDEKLFF.

The gene calls are TRBV5-1 and TRBJ1-6; 7 bases align to TRBD1. CDR1 SGHRS and CDR2 YFSETQ come from the germline V gene. The ends lost 6 bases at V and 4 bases at J; junction bases unmatched: 4. The CDR3 extends over 14 amino acids. For the CDR3, the DNA is TGCGCCAGCAACACAGGGGCTTATAATTCACCCCTCCACTTT. Protein product: CASNTGAYNSPLHF.

This chain uses TRBV11-3 with TRBJ2-1, with a weak D call TRBD1 (6 bases). Germline assignment: CDR1 SGHNT and CDR2 YENEEA. The CDR3 sequence is 15 residues long. The V end was cut by 0 bases, the J end by 2 bases, with 8 bases between. CDR3 region: CASSLDRGPYNEQFF. CDR3 coding DNA: TGTGCCAGCAGCTTAGACAGGGGACCCTACAATGAGCAGTTCTTC. Filled out from reference TRBV11-3 and TRBJ2-1, the complete variable domain reads EAGVVQSPRYKIIEKKQPVAFWCNPISGHNTLYWYLQNLGQGPELLIRYENEEAVDDSQLPKDRFSAERLKGVDSTLKIQPAELGDSAVYLCASSLDRGPYNEQFFGPGTRLTVL.

The chain has TRBV28 and TRBJ2-7; D possibly corresponds to TRBD1 (6 bases). Trimming shortened V by 8 bases and J by 1 base, and 18 bases separated the two germline ends. This CDR3 region has 15 residues. Germline V lookup: CDR1 MDHEN, CDR2 SYDVKM. The CDR3 protein is CASATQGRKSYEQYF. The DNA of the CDR3 is TGTGCCAGCGCGACTCAGGGGCGAAAATCCTACGAGCAGTACTTC.

This clone was recorded a few times. The chain employs TRBV2 and TRBJ1-5; a possible D gene is TRBD1 (5 bases). This CDR3 comprises 16 residues. With 6 bases removed from V and 4 bases from J, the gap between germline ends came to 19 bases. Per germline, CDR1 SNHLY and CDR2 FYNNEI. The CDR3 DNA is TGTGCCAGCAGGGAAAAGGGCGGCCAGGGTAATCAGCCCCAGCATTTT. This encodes CASREKGGQGNQPQHF.

The chain joins TRBV11-2 to TRBJ2-7, with a weak D call TRBD1 (5 bases). The length of the CDR3 is 14 residues. The V gene lost 0 bases and the J gene lost 6 bases, with 12 bases spanning the gap. The germline gives CDR1 SGHAT, CDR2 FQNNGV. This chain's CDR3 is CASSLDKGVPEQYF. CDR3 DNA: TGTGCCAGCAGCTTAGACAAAGGGGTCCCCGAGCAGTACTTC.

The rearrangement links TRBV3-1 (or the pseudogene TRBV3-2) to TRBJ2-2; 9 nucleotides align to TRBD2. From germline, CDR1 is LGHDT and CDR2 YNNKEL (reference sequence). The CDR3 consists of 17 residues. The J segment lost 0 bases and the V segment lost 4 bases, leaving 6 bases of the junction unmatched. The CDR3 reads CASSRISGGSNTGELFF. The DNA for the CDR3 is TGTGCCAGCAGCCGAATTAGCGGGGGCTCGAACACCGGGGAGCTGTTTTTT.